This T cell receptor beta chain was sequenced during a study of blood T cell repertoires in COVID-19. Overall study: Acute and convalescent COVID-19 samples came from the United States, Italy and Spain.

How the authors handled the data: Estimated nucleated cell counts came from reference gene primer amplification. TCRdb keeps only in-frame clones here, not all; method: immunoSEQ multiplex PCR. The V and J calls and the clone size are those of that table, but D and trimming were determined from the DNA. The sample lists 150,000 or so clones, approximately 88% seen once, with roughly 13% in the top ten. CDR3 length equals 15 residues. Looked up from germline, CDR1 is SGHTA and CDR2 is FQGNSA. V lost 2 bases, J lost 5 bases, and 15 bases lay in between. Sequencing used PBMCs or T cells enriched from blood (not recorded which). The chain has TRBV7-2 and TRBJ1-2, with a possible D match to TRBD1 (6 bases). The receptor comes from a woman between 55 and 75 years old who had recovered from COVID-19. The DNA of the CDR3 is TGTGCCAGCAGCTTATCCACAGGGCCAGCTTATGGCTACACCTTC. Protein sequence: CASSLSTGPAYGYTF.